The 25 T cell receptor beta chains reported below all come from one sample, sequenced in a study of read filtering for tumor transcriptome and immune sequencing. The library was built from roughly 400 ng RNA with molecular barcoded adaptors for alpha/delta and beta/gamma chains. TCRdb independently ran MiXCR on the reads; one entry per CDR3 protein. The table has about 38,000 distinct CDR3 sequences, 14% seen once. Sequencing was carried out using a population of CD138-negative cells sorted from bone marrow. These receptors came from a donor at least 40 years old with multiple myeloma.

This clonotype was found a few times. This may arise from a read error, as a much more abundant clone is one base away. The gene calls are TRBV10-3 and TRBJ2-5; the D gene is possibly TRBD1 (5 bases). Germline assignment: CDR1 ENHRY and CDR2 SYGVKD. The CDR3 is 13 amino acids. The CDR3 DNA is TGTGCCATCAGGGACACAGGACAAGATACCCAGTACTTC. It specifies CAIRDTGQDTQYF.

This clonotype was observed once. Given a much more abundant clone one base away, this may be a read error. V usage is TRBV6-5 and J usage is TRBJ2-5; TRBD2 aligns across 13 bases. With V trimmed by 5 bases and J by 4 bases, 16 bases remained unmatched. CDR3 length equals 19 residues. The V gene's germline CDR1 is MNHEY and CDR2 SVGAGI. The CDR3 sequence is CASSPTSGGEYLYRETQYF. The CDR3 nucleotides read TGTGCCAGCAGTCCAACTAGCGGGGGGGAATACCTGTACCGAGAGACCCAGTACTTC.

This clonotype was seen many times. The chain employs TRBV21-1 and TRBJ2-5. TRBV21-1 is described as a pseudogene. The CDR3 sequence is 12 residues long. This CDR3 reads CASSKAQETQYF. For the CDR3, the DNA is TGTGCCAGCAGCAAAGCCCAAGAGACCCAGTACTTC.

A note on this clonotype: Mismatch with germline at one junction end may stem from a read error. This chain uses TRBV4-1 with TRBJ1-5; D is undetermined. Germline assignment: CDR1 MGHRA and CDR2 YSYEKL. The CDR3 runs 15 residues. For the CDR3, the DNA is TGCGCCAGCAGCCGCGATAGGCTGGGCAATCAGCCCCAGCGTTTT. The encoded protein is CASSRDRLGNQPQRF.

In its sample, this clonotype is medium-sized. The chain uses TRBV19 and TRBJ2-1; D is ambiguous. From germline, CDR1 is LNHDA and CDR2 SQIVND (reference sequence). There are 17 residues in the CDR3. V lost 0 bases, J lost 6 bases, and 18 bases lay in between. CDR3: CASSIDRPWQDPNEQFF. Here the CDR3 DNA reads TGTGCCAGTAGTATAGATCGCCCCTGGCAGGACCCCAATGAGCAGTTCTTC.

Turning to this clonotype: A much larger clone lies a single base off, so this may be a read error. This chain uses TRBV7-8 with TRBJ2-2; D is unclear. This CDR3 has 13 residues. Per the germline V gene, CDR1 is SGHVS and CDR2 is FQNEAQ. V dropped 5 bases and J dropped 6 bases, with 10 bases sitting between them. In nucleotides, the CDR3 is TGTGCCAGCAGCCCCCAGACCTCCGGGGAGCTGTTTTTT. Protein product: CASSPQTSGELFF.

This clonotype was observed at least ten times. The chain couples TRBV18 to TRBJ2-7; the D is unclear. This CDR3 has 12 amino acids. Germline V gene lookup returns CDR1 KGHSH and CDR2 LQKENI. Trimming left V 6 bases short and J 4 bases short, with 10 bases between. This chain's CDR3 is CASSPTMYEQYF. CDR3 sequence (DNA): TGTGCCAGCTCCCCTACTATGTACGAGCAGTACTTC.

The table lists this clonotype with many counts. The CDR3 here is CASSQGADRGANYGYTF. As DNA, the CDR3 is TGCGCCAGCAGCCAAGGGGCGGACCGAGGAGCTAACTATGGCTACACCTTC. V is TRBV4-3 and J is TRBJ1-2, with D uncertain. Trimming removed 1 base from V and 0 bases from J, with 15 bases in between. The CDR3 runs to 17 residues. Looked up from germline, CDR1 is LGHNA and CDR2 is YSLEER.

Many counts were recorded for this clonotype. The rearrangement links TRBV2 to TRBJ1-6; 10 bases match TRBD1. Germline-derived CDR1 and CDR2 are SNHLY and FYNNEI. Trimming at V came to 6 bases and at J to 10 bases, leaving 6 bases not matched to a gene. The CDR3 spans 14 residues. CDR3 DNA sequence: TGTGCCAGCAGGGACAGGGGGGATTTGTCACCCCTCCACTTT. This codes for CASRDRGDLSPLHF.

This clonotype has a count of ten or more. V gene TRBV5-1 combines with J gene TRBJ2-1; D uncertain. This CDR3 is 11 amino acids long. Trimming removed 0 bases at V and 10 bases at J, with 5 bases between. Germline loops: CDR1 SGHRS, CDR2 YFSETQ. The chain's CDR3 is CASSLAGEQFF. The CDR3 DNA sequence: TGCGCCAGCAGCTTGGCTGGGGAGCAGTTCTTC.

This clonotype was seen ten or more times. The chain has TRBV20-1 and TRBJ1-5; 9 bases agree with TRBD1. Germline values: CDR1 DFQATT, CDR2 SNEGSKA (reference sequence). V was clipped by 2 bases and J by 4 bases; unmatched bases: 3. The CDR3 runs to 14 residues. The chain's CDR3 is CSARPGQGNQPQHF. Here the CDR3 DNA reads TGCAGTGCTAGACCGGGACAGGGTAATCAGCCCCAGCATTTT.

This clonotype has at least ten counts. The V call is TRBV6-2 or TRBV6-3, the J call TRBJ1-1; TRBD1 is a possible D gene (6 bases). V lost 2 bases to trimming and J lost 5 bases, with 18 bases between them. Germline V gives CDR1 MNHEY, CDR2 SVGEGT. There are 16 residues in the CDR3. The CDR3: CASSYLYGGAQTEAFF. The CDR3 bases are TGTGCCAGCAGTTACCTCTATGGGGGGGCGCAAACTGAAGCTTTCTTT.

Ten or more counts support this clonotype. The CDR3 sequence: CASSLGGALDSPLHF. The DNA of the CDR3 is TGTGCCAGCAGCTTGGGGGGGGCGCTTGATTCACCCCTCCACTTT. The chain joins TRBV5-6 to TRBJ1-6, with TRBD1 as a possible D gene (6 bases). CDR3 size: 15 residues. V lost 0 bases to trimming and J lost 8 bases, with 12 bases between them. The germline CDR1 and CDR2 sequences are SGHDT and YYEEEE.

This clonotype was counted ten times or more. J is TRBJ2-7 and V is TRBV5-1; either TRBD1 or TRBD2 may supply D (5 bases each). There are 14 residues in the CDR3. V was trimmed by 0 bases and J by 4 bases, leaving 11 bases between them. CDR1 and CDR2 (germline): SGHRS, YFSETQ. The CDR3 DNA is TGCGCCAGCAGCTTGGACGGGACGGAGTACGAGCAGTACTTC. Its protein product is CASSLDGTEYEQYF.

This clonotype was seen at least ten times. The chain is built from TRBV11-1 and TRBJ2-1; D is possibly TRBD1 or TRBD2 (5 bases each). Germline-derived CDR1 and CDR2 are SGHAT and FQDESV (reference sequence). V was shortened by 2 bases and J by 9 bases, with 8 bases between the two germline ends. The CDR3 runs to 12 residues. In DNA form, the CDR3 reads TGTGCCAGCAGCTTATGGGGGTTTGAGCAGTTCTTC. It codes for CASSLWGFEQFF.

The sample holds many counts of this clonotype. This rearrangement joins TRBV11-3 to TRBJ1-1; D is undetermined. V was trimmed by 5 bases and J by 4 bases, leaving 11 bases between them. The germline V gene encodes CDR1 SGHNT and CDR2 YENEEA. This CDR3 comprises 13 residues. CDR3 loop: CASSLTTGTEAFF. In DNA, the CDR3 is TGTGCCAGCAGCCTTACCACTGGCACTGAAGCTTTCTTT.

This clonotype was counted many times. This chain joins TRBV6-1 and TRBJ2-3, with TRBD1 identical over 8 bases. The V segment lost 8 bases and the J segment 6 bases; nucleotides outside the gene matches: 7. Germline CDR1 reads MNHNS; CDR2 reads SASEGT. This CDR3 is 13 amino acids long. CDR3 sequence (DNA): TGTGCCAGCGGGGGACAGGCGGCCGATACGCAGTATTTT. Its translation: CASGGQAADTQYF.

This clonotype was observed at least ten times. The gene calls are TRBV5-1 and TRBJ1-5; D is unclear. Germline V lookup: CDR1 SGHRS, CDR2 YFSETQ. V was pared by 0 bases and J by 6 bases, with 7 bases between. CDR3 length: 13 residues. DNA for the CDR3: TGCGCCAGCAGCTTGGAGGGCCTTCAGCCCCAGCATTTT. Its protein product is CASSLEGLQPQHF.

Note on this clonotype: Germline is not matched at one junction end, which may reflect a read error. This chain connects TRBV19 to TRBJ2-2; no firm D call. The CDR3 runs to 18 residues. Germline loops: CDR1 LNHDA, CDR2 SQIVND (reference sequence). The CDR3 protein is CASSNPMVSGPNNGELFF. Written as DNA, the CDR3 is TGTGCCAGTAGTAACCCGATGGTGTCAGGTCCGAACAACGGGGAGCTGTTTTTT. Full variable domain (rest looked up from reference TRBV19 and TRBJ2-2): DGGITQSPKYLFRKEGQNVTLSCEQNLNHDAMYWYRQDPGQGLRLIYYSQIVNDFQKGDIAEGYSVSREKKESFPLTVTSAQKNPTAFYLCASSNPMVSGPNNGELFFGEGSRLTVL.

This clonotype has a count of ten or more. The chain couples TRBV7-9 to TRBJ2-7; D gene unclear. Germline CDR1 and CDR2: SEHNR and FQNEAQ (reference sequence). Trimming stripped 5 bases from V and 6 bases from J, with 14 bases between. The CDR3 runs 13 residues. The CDR3 spells CASSHPVAVEQYF. CDR3 bases: TGTGCCAGCAGCCACCCCGTGGCGGTCGAGCAGTACTTC. Supplemented by reference TRBV7-9 and TRBJ2-7, the full variable domain reads DTGVSQNPRHKITKRGQNVTFRCDPISEHNRLYWYRQTLGQGPEFLTYFQNEAQLEKSRLLSDRFSAERPKGSFSTLEIQRTEQGDSAMYLCASSHPVAVEQYFGPGTRLTVT.

This clonotype was seen repeatedly, ten times or more. The chain couples TRBV7-2 to TRBJ2-1, with 9 positions matching TRBD1. The CDR3 contains 15 residues. Trimming took 0 bases from V and 9 from J; bases not matched to a gene: 6. Germline V gene sequence: CDR1 SGHTA, CDR2 FQGNSA. CDR3 sequence: CASSLAGQGFGEQFF. CDR3 in DNA: TGTGCCAGCAGCTTAGCCGGACAGGGGTTTGGTGAGCAGTTCTTC.

This clonotype has only a few counts. At one end the junction does not follow the germline gene, possibly because of a read error. The V gene is TRBV30, the J gene TRBJ1-4, with a possible D match to TRBD1 (5 bases). The CDR3 is made up of 13 amino acids. The germline CDR1 and CDR2 sequences are GTSNPN and SVGIG (reference sequence). The CDR3 region is CARGWGPEEKLVF. The CDR3 DNA sequence: TGTGCCCGGGGGTGGGGACCGGAAGAAAAACTGGTTTTT.

This clonotype was seen many times. A junction boundary mismatches the germline segment, possibly from a read error. The chain recombines TRBV20-1 with TRBJ2-3; 9 bases match TRBD2. CDR1 and CDR2 from the germline V gene are DFQATT and SNEGSKA (reference sequence). CDR3 length equals 14 residues. The DNA of the CDR3 is TGCAGTCCTAGCGGGGCTACTAGCACAGATACGCAGTATTTT. Protein product: CSPSGATSTDTQYF.

This clonotype has just a few counts. The chain couples TRBV7-6 to TRBJ2-5; D is perhaps TRBD1 (6 bases). The CDR3 sequence is 15 residues long. Germline CDR1 is SGHVS and CDR2 is FNYEAQ. V was trimmed by 2 bases and J by 2 bases, leaving 12 bases between them. This chain's CDR3 is CASSLLGHKQETQYF. The CDR3 DNA reads TGTGCCAGCAGCTTACTGGGACACAAACAAGAGACCCAGTACTTC.

The V gene is TRBV28, the J gene TRBJ2-1, with unresolved D. The CDR3 covers 12 residues. Between the trimmed V and J ends, which lost 8 bases and 8 bases, there was a span of 13 bases. Germline lookup yields CDR1 MDHEN and CDR2 SYDVKM. CDR3 sequence (DNA): TGTGCCAGCCGTCTTTCTGGGGATGAGCAGTTCTTC. As protein: CASRLSGDEQFF. The whole variable domain, filled in from reference TRBV28 and TRBJ2-1, reads DVKVTQSSRYLVKRTGEKVFLECVQDMDHENMFWYRQDPGLGLRLIYFSYDVKMKEKGDIPEGYSVSREKKERFSLILESASTNQTSMYLCASRLSGDEQFFGPGTRLTVL.